These 30 T cell receptor beta chains came from one sample sequenced in a study of control samples from healthy donors and cancer patients. Produced via immunoSEQ multiplex PCR; TCRdb's table is partial and in-frame only. The table shows about 88,000 clones, with about 92% occurring only once. What was sequenced was blood. These receptors all come from a man between 18 and 29 years old in good health.

This clone was found a few times. The V and J genes are TRBV6-1 and TRBJ2-1, with TRBD2 as a possible D gene (5 bases). Between the trimmed V and J ends, which lost 0 bases and 7 bases, there was a span of 13 bases. Germline V gives CDR1 MNHNS, CDR2 SASEGT. The CDR3 spans 15 residues. The CDR3 nucleotides read TGTGCCAGCAGTGAAGCAAGGACCGGAGGAAATGAGCAGTTCTTC. It codes for CASSEARTGGNEQFF.

This rearrangement joins TRBV25-1 to TRBJ2-7; no firm D call. The CDR3 is 15 amino acids. Germline V gene sequence: CDR1 MGHDK, CDR2 SYGVNS. Deletions cut 1 base from V and 3 bases from J, with 13 bases between. CDR3 bases: TGTGCCAGCAGTGAATCTCGGCTAGTTGGCTACGAGCAGTACTTC. Amino acids: CASSESRLVGYEQYF.

The CDR3 protein is CASSTGIDQPQHF. The CDR3 nucleotides read TGTGCCAGCTCCACAGGGATCGATCAGCCCCAGCATTTT. J is TRBJ1-5 and V is TRBV18, with D possibly TRBD1 on 6 matching bases. CDR1 and CDR2 from the germline V gene are KGHSH and LQKENI. This CDR3 comprises 13 residues. The germline V and J ends were trimmed by 6 bases and 5 bases, with 11 bases remaining between them.

This clone occurred once. The chain is built from TRBV7-9 and TRBJ1-2, with D perhaps TRBD1 (5 bases). The germline CDR1 and CDR2 sequences are SEHNR and FQNEAQ (reference sequence). This CDR3 region has 13 residues. With 3 bases removed from V and 3 bases from J, the gap between germline ends came to 8 bases. The CDR3 DNA reads TGTGCCAGCAGCTTCGGACAAGACTATGGCTACACCTTC. This gives the protein CASSFGQDYGYTF.

The genes are TRBV19 and TRBJ1-2; possibly TRBD1 for D (5 bases). CDR1 LNHDA and CDR2 SQIVND come from the germline V gene (reference sequence). The CDR3 runs to 14 residues. Trimming shortened V by 1 base and J by 7 bases, and 13 bases separated the two germline ends. CDR3 coding DNA: TGTGCCAGTAGTATAGGATCAGGGTGGCTTGGCTACACCTTC. It is translated as CASSIGSGWLGYTF.

The count of this clone is one. This chain uses TRBV4-3 with TRBJ1-1; D remains ambiguous. V was pared by 1 base and J by 1 base, with 10 bases between. The germline V gene encodes CDR1 LGHNA and CDR2 YSLEER. The CDR3 totals 15 residues. CDR3 in amino acids: CASSQGPDGNTEAFF. CDR3 sequence (DNA): TGCGCCAGCAGCCAAGGGCCGGACGGGAACACTGAAGCTTTCTTT.

This clone was found once. The chain uses TRBV7-9 and TRBJ1-1; D is unresolved. Trimming cost V 1 base and J 7 bases, with 10 bases left between them. This CDR3 has 13 amino acids. Germline CDR1 SEHNR, CDR2 FQNEAQ (reference sequence). The CDR3 spells CASSLGRVVEAFF. The CDR3 bases are TGTGCCAGCAGCTTAGGGCGCGTCGTTGAAGCTTTCTTT.

The V call is TRBV6-5, the J call TRBJ1-1; no reliable D call. Trimming stripped 6 bases from V and 4 bases from J, with 15 bases between. This CDR3 spans 14 amino acids. The germline V gene has CDR1 MNHEY and CDR2 SVGAGI. The CDR3 loop reads CASRPAGRSTEAFF. As DNA, the CDR3 is TGTGCCAGCAGACCCGCGGGAAGAAGCACTGAAGCTTTCTTT.

J is TRBJ2-3 and V is TRBV9; perhaps D is TRBD1 or TRBD2 (5 bases each). Germline values: CDR1 SGDLS, CDR2 YYNGEE. The CDR3 loop spans 14 amino acids. The germline V and J ends were trimmed by 0 bases and 5 bases, with 10 bases remaining between them. DNA for the CDR3: TGTGCCAGCAGCGTAGAGGTGAGGGGAGATACGCAGTATTTT. It translates to CASSVEVRGDTQYF. Filled out from reference TRBV9 and TRBJ2-3, the complete variable domain reads DSGVTQTPKHLITATGQRVTLRCSPRSGDLSVYWYQQSLDQGLQFLIQYYNGEERAKGNILERFSAQQFPDLHSELNLSSLELGDSALYFCASSVEVRGDTQYFGPGTRLTVL.

This clone turned up a few times. This chain uses TRBV25-1 with TRBJ1-4; TRBD1 is a possible D gene (6 bases). The V end lost 5 bases, the J end lost 7 bases, and 26 bases lay between the germline ends. The germline V gene encodes CDR1 MGHDK and CDR2 SYGVNS. This CDR3 is 18 amino acids long. The CDR3 DNA reads as TGTGCCAGCAGTCCGCAAGGGTTGACAGGAGGGGGGCGTGAAAAACTGTTTTTT. This translates into CASSPQGLTGGGREKLFF.

The chain recombines TRBV7-3 with TRBJ1-1; maybe TRBD1 (5 bases). Trimming took 2 bases from V and 3 from J, leaving 7 bases between them. The CDR3 sequence is 13 residues long. Germline V gene data show CDR1 as SGHTA and CDR2 as FQGTGA. CDR3 DNA: TGTGCCAGCAGCTTAGTAGGGGACACTGAAGCTTTCTTT. Encoded protein: CASSLVGDTEAFF.

Details on this clone: This CDR3 is also generated by other DNA sequences in the sample. The V and J genes are TRBV29-1 and TRBJ1-1; D gene uncertain. CDR1 SQVTM and CDR2 ANQGSEA come from the germline V gene. This CDR3 spans 13 amino acids. Trimming left V 1 base short and J 0 bases short, with 6 bases between. This CDR3 is CSVEGRLNTEAFF. CDR3 DNA: TGCAGCGTTGAAGGGCGGCTGAACACTGAAGCTTTCTTT.

This chain connects TRBV30 to TRBJ1-3; TRBD1 is a possible D gene (5 bases). CDR3 size: 13 residues. CDR1 and CDR2 (germline): GTSNPN, SVGIG (reference sequence). V dropped 4 bases and J dropped 2 bases, with 9 bases sitting between them. For the CDR3, the DNA is TGTGCCTGGAATTTAGGGGCTGGAAACACCATATATTTT. Its protein product is CAWNLGAGNTIYF.

Turning to this clone: The junction departs from germline at one end; a sequencing error may be responsible. In the same sample, other DNA sequences code for this CDR3. The V and J genes are TRBV5-1 and TRBJ1-2; D unclear. Germline V gives CDR1 SGHRS, CDR2 YFSETQ. The CDR3 has 13 residues. CDR3 sequence: CASSFRPQYGYTF. The CDR3 nucleotides are TGCGCCAGTAGCTTTAGACCCCAATATGGCTACACCTTC.

V usage is TRBV7-9 and J usage is TRBJ1-1; a possible D gene is TRBD1 (5 bases). The germline CDR1 and CDR2 sequences are SEHNR and FQNEAQ (reference sequence). The CDR3 has 18 residues. The V and J ends lost 5 bases and 1 base respectively, with 23 bases between them. CDR3 nucleotide sequence: TGTGCCAGCAGCCGCTGGACCCAGGTGGGGCAGACGAACACTGAAGCTTTCTTT. It translates to CASSRWTQVGQTNTEAFF.

The chain uses TRBV6-5 and TRBJ2-7; 9 bases fit TRBD2. CDR1 and CDR2 (germline): MNHEY, SVGAGI. V gave up 2 bases and J gave up 2 bases; unmatched junction bases: 7. The CDR3 is made up of 16 amino acids. As DNA, the CDR3 is TGTGCCAGCAGTTACGCGCAAGCGGGAGGAACCTACGAGCAGTACTTC. Amino acids: CASSYAQAGGTYEQYF.

The chain employs TRBV2 and TRBJ1-3; 7 nucleotides line up with TRBD1. Germline CDR1 and CDR2: SNHLY and FYNNEI. V was clipped by 3 bases and J by 3 bases; unmatched bases: 2. This CDR3 has 14 amino acids. DNA for the CDR3: TGTGCCAGCAGTGACGGACAGGATGGAAACACCATATATTTT. Translated: CASSDGQDGNTIYF.

This chain links TRBV28 with TRBJ1-5; D is unresolved. The CDR3 has 13 residues. Germline V CDR1 and CDR2: MDHEN, SYDVKM. V was pared by 2 bases and J by 7 bases, with 9 bases between. The CDR3 loop is CASSLLTGQPQHF. The CDR3 region has the DNA TGTGCCAGCAGTTTACTTACGGGGCAGCCCCAGCATTTT.

The rearrangement joins TRBV5-5 to TRBJ2-1, with 7 bases aligning to TRBD2. Germline V lookup: CDR1 SGHKS, CDR2 YYEKEE (reference sequence). The CDR3 runs 18 residues. Unmatched junction bases numbered 13, after V lost 4 bases and J lost 0 bases. The CDR3 sequence is CASSVSGGYASSYNEQFF. The CDR3 coding sequence is TGTGCCAGCAGCGTCTCCGGGGGGTACGCTAGCTCCTACAATGAGCAGTTCTTC.

The rearrangement joins TRBV6-5 to TRBJ1-2; 9 bases are a match to TRBD1. The germline gives CDR1 MNHEY, CDR2 SVGAGI. V was clipped by 5 bases and J by 4 bases; unmatched bases: 5. CDR3 length: 14 residues. CDR3 bases: TGTGCCAGCAGTCATGGGACAGGGAGCTATGGCTACACCTTC. It specifies CASSHGTGSYGYTF.

The rearrangement uses TRBV10-3 and TRBJ2-1; no reliable D call. The germline CDR1 and CDR2 sequences are ENHRY and SYGVKD. This CDR3 is built from 14 residues. Trimming pared 3 bases from V and 12 bases from J, leaving 18 bases between. CDR3 residues: CAISELEAALRQFF. DNA of the CDR3: TGTGCCATCAGTGAATTGGAAGCAGCGTTGCGGCAGTTCTTC.

The rearrangement uses TRBV5-6 and TRBJ1-4, with D uncertain. Germline V gene data show CDR1 as SGHDT and CDR2 as YYEEEE. Trimming left V 2 bases short and J 8 bases short, with 7 bases between. This CDR3 has 12 residues. CDR3 sequence: CASSLVGEKLFF. CDR3 in DNA: TGTGCCAGCAGCTTAGTCGGGGAAAAACTGTTTTTT.

The chain joins TRBV2 to TRBJ2-1; D is perhaps TRBD1 (5 bases). CDR1 is SNHLY, CDR2 FYNNEI, per germline. The V and J ends lost 7 bases and 8 bases respectively, with 9 bases between them. The CDR3 has 11 residues. The CDR3 reads CASTPRDEQFF. CDR3 nucleotides: TGTGCCAGCACCCCCAGGGATGAGCAGTTCTTC.

The chain has TRBV12-3 or TRBV12-4 and TRBJ2-2; D is unresolved. The CDR3 sequence is 12 residues long. The V end was cut by 4 bases, the J end by 5 bases, with 5 bases between. The CDR3 loop reads CASSSWTGELFF. The DNA of the CDR3 is TGTGCCAGCAGTTCATGGACCGGGGAGCTGTTTTTT.

The genes are TRBV6-2 or TRBV6-3 and TRBJ1-2; D possibly corresponds to TRBD1 (5 bases). Germline V gene data show CDR1 as MNHEY and CDR2 as SVGEGT. Deletions cut 5 bases from V and 5 bases from J, with 12 bases between. The CDR3 consists of 13 residues. The CDR3 here is CASSPRDGYGYTF. The CDR3 DNA is TGTGCCAGCAGTCCCCGGGACGGATATGGCTACACCTTC.

The chain combines TRBV12-2 with TRBJ1-3; the table assigns TRBD1, which was not confirmed against the DNA. TRBV12-2 counts as a pseudogene. The CDR3 is made up of 15 amino acids. For the CDR3, the DNA is TGTGCAAGTCGCAGCAGGGTCTTAACTGGAAACACCATATATTTT. It yields the protein CASRSRVLTGNTIYF.

This rearrangement joins TRBV14 to TRBJ2-1; D is possibly TRBD2 (6 bases). The ends were cut back, 0 bases at V and 0 bases at J, with 21 bases in the middle. Germline V gives CDR1 SGHDN, CDR2 FVKESK. CDR3 size: 20 residues. In DNA form, the CDR3 reads TGTGCCAGCAGCCAAGACAGCGGAAAGGGGAGGTTCGGCTCCTACAATGAGCAGTTCTTC. Protein sequence: CASSQDSGKGRFGSYNEQFF.

The chain combines TRBV5-1 with TRBJ1-1; D gene uncertain. V was clipped by 0 bases and J by 2 bases, with 17 bases between them. This CDR3 region has 17 residues. In germline, CDR1 is SGHRS, CDR2 YFSETQ. CDR3 in amino acids: CASSLAHSRQLNTEAFF. CDR3 bases: TGCGCCAGCAGCTTGGCCCATTCAAGGCAACTAAACACTGAAGCTTTCTTT.

The V and J genes are TRBV3-1 (or the pseudogene TRBV3-2) and TRBJ2-7; 7 nucleotides agree with TRBD2. This CDR3 is built from 14 residues. Germline V gene lookup returns CDR1 LGHDT and CDR2 YNNKEL (reference sequence). The V segment lost 1 base and the J segment 2 bases; nucleotides outside the gene matches: 2. The CDR3 region has the DNA TGTGCCAGCAGCCAAGGCGGGGGAACCTACGAGCAGTACTTC. Protein: CASSQGGGTYEQYF.

The V gene is TRBV27, the J gene TRBJ2-7; possible D gene TRBD1, 6 bases. Germline V gives CDR1 MNHEY, CDR2 SMNVEV (reference sequence). The CDR3 sequence is 13 residues long. Between the trimmed V and J ends, which lost 7 bases and 5 bases, there was a span of 15 bases. In DNA, the CDR3 is TGTGCCAGCATGGTACAGGGCGGCGACGAGCAGTACTTC. Translating gives CASMVQGGDEQYF.